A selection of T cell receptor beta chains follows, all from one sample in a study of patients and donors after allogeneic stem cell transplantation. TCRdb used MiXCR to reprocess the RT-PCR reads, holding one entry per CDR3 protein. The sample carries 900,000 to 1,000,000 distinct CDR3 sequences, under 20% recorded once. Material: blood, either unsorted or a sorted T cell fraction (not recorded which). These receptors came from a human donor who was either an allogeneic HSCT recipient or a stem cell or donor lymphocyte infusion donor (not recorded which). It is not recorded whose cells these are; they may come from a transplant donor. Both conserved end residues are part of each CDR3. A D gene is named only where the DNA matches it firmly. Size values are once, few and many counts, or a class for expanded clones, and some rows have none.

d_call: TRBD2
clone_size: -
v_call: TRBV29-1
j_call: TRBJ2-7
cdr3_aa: CSVEGGREGPYEQYF
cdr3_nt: TGCAGCGTTGAAGGAGGGCGGGAGGGTCCCTACGAGCAGTACTTC

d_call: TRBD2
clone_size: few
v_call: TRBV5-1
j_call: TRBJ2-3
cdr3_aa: CASSLTEGLLGDTQYF
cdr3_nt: TGCGCCAGCAGCCTAACGGAGGGACTACTCGGAGATACGCAGTATTTT

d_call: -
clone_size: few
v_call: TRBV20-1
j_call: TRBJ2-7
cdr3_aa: CSASKTLYEQYF
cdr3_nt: TGCAGTGCTAGTAAGACACTCTACGAGCAGTACTTC

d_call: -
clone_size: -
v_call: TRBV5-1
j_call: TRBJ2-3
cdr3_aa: CASSSTGRDADTQYF
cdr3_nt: TGCGCCAGCAGCTCCACGGGCAGGGATGCAGATACGCAGTATTTT

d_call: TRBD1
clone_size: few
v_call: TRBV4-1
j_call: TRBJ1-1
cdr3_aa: CASSSFETGDTEAFF
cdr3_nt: TGCGCCAGCAGCTCTTTCGAGACAGGGGACACTGAAGCTTTCTTT

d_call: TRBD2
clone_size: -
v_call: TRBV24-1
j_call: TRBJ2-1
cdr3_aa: CATSGTSGNYNEQFF
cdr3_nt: TGTGCCACCAGTGGTACTAGCGGAAACTACAATGAGCAGTTCTTC

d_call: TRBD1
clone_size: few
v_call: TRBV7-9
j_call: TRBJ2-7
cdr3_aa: CASSLGGTVTYEQYF
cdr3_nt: TGTGCCAGCAGCTTAGGTGGGACAGTCACCTACGAGCAGTACTTC

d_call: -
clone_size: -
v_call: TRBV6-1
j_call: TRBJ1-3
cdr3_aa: CASSPRFSGNTMYF
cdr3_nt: TGTGCCAGCAGCCCCCGGTTTTCTGGAAACACCATGTATTTT

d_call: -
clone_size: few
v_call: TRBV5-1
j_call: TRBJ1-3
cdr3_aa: CASSLGGKDSGNTIYF
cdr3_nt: TGCGCCAGCAGCTTGGGAGGGAAAGACTCTGGAAACACCATATATTTT

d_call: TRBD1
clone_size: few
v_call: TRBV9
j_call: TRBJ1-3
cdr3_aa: CASSAGTDGNTIYF
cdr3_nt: TGTGCCAGCAGCGCCGGGACAGATGGAAACACCATATATTTT

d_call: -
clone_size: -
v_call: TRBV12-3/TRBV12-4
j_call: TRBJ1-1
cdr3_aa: CASRRAGINTEAFF
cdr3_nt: TGTGCCAGCAGGAGAGCAGGGATTAACACTGAAGCTTTCTTT

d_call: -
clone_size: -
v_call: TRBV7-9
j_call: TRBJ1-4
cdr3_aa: CASSFPDSNEKLFF
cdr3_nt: TGTGCCAGCAGCTTTCCAGACAGTAATGAAAAACTGTTTTTT

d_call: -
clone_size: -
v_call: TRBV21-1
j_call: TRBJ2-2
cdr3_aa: CASSKEGTVFFCAGELFF
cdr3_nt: TGTGCCAGCAGCAAAGAGGGGACAGTTTTTTTCTGTGCCGGGGAGCTGTTTTTT

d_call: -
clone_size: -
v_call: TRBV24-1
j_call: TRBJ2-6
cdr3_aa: CATSDSRGAGANVLTF
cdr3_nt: TGTGCCACCAGTGACTCCAGGGGCGCTGGGGCCAACGTCCTGACTTTC

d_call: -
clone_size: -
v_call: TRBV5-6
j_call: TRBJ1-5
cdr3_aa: CASSFRGFHQPQHF
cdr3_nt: TGTGCCAGCAGCTTCCGGGGATTTCATCAGCCCCAGCATTTT

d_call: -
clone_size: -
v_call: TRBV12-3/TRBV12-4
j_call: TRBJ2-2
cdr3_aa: CASLRGRTGELFF
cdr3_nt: TGTGCCAGCTTAAGGGGTCGGACCGGGGAGCTGTTTTTT

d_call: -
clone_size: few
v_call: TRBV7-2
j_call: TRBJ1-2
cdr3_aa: CASSPRSGGPMGYTF
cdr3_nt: TGTGCCAGCAGCCCACGATCGGGCGGCCCTATGGGCTACACCTTC

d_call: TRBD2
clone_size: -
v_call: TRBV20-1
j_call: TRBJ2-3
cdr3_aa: CSARPSGGNTDTQYF
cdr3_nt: TGCAGTGCTAGACCTAGCGGGGGGAACACAGATACGCAGTATTTT

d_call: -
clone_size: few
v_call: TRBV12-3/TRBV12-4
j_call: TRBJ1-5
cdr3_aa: CASSLSAVTVNSNQPQHF
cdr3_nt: TGTGCCAGCAGTTTGAGCGCGGTGACCGTAAATAGCAATCAGCCCCAGCATTTT

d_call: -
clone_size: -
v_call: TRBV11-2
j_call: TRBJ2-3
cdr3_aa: CASSPDPGRVVADTQYF
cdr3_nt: TGTGCCAGCAGCCCAGATCCAGGGAGAGTCGTCGCAGATACGCAGTATTTT

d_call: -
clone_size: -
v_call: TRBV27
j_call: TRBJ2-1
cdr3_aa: CASSLMAGTGQFF
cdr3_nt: TGTGCCAGCAGTTTAATGGCCGGGACGGGGCAGTTCTTC

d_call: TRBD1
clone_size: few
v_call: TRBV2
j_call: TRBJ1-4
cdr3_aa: CASSETGVDNEKLFF
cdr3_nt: TGTGCCAGCAGTGAAACAGGGGTCGATAATGAAAAACTGTTTTTT

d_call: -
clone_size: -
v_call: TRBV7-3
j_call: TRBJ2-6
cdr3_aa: CASSLLGNSGANVLTF
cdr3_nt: TGTGCCAGCAGCTTACTGGGGAACTCTGGGGCCAACGTCCTGACTTTC

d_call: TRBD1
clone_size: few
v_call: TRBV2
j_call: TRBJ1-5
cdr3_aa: CATTGVSNQPQHF
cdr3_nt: TGTGCCACAACAGGGGTTAGCAATCAGCCCCAGCATTTT

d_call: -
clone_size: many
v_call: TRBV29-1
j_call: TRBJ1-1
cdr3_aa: CSAVLQGTEAFF
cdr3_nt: TGCAGCGCCGTTCTACAGGGAACTGAAGCTTTCTTT

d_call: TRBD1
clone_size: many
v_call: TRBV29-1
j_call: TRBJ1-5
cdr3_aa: CSVSQGGNQPQHF
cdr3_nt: TGCAGCGTATCACAGGGGGGCAATCAGCCCCAGCATTTT

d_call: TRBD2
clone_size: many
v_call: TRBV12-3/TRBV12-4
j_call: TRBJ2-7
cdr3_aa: CASTWVAGVGEQYF
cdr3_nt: TGTGCCAGCACCTGGGTAGCGGGAGTGGGAGAGCAGTACTTC

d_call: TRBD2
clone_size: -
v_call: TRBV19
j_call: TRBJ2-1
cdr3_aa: CASSIKREAGEQFF
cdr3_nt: TGTGCCAGTAGTATTAAGCGGGAGGCGGGGGAGCAGTTCTTC

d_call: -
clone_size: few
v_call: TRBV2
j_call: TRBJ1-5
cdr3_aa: CASSYRDAGNQPQHF
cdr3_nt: TGTGCCAGCAGTTACAGGGATGCAGGCAATCAGCCCCAGCATTTT

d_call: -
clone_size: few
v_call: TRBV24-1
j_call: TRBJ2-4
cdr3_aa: CATSDLGGPEDIQYF
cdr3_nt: TGTGCCACCAGTGATTTGGGAGGGCCGGAGGACATTCAGTACTTC

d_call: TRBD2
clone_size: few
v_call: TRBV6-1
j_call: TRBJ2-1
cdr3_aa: CASSDSGSSHNEQFF
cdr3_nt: TGTGCCAGCAGTGATAGCGGGAGTAGCCACAATGAGCAGTTCTTC

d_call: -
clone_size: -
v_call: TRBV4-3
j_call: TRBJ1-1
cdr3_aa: CASSQDRVAMNTEAFF
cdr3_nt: TGCGCCAGCAGCCAAGACAGGGTGGCCATGAACACTGAAGCTTTCTTT

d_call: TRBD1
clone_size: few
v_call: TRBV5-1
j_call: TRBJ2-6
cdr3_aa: CASSYWTGRGTGANVLTF
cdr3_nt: TGCGCCAGCAGCTACTGGACAGGGCGAGGGACTGGGGCCAACGTCCTGACTTTC

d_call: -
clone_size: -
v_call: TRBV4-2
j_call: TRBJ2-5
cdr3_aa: CASSQVIAGETQYF
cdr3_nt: TGTGCCAGCAGCCAAGTGATTGCAGGGGAGACCCAGTACTTC

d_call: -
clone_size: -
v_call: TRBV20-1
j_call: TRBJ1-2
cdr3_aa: CSAPWPGGYTF
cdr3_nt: TGCAGTGCCCCATGGCCGGGGGGCTACACCTTC

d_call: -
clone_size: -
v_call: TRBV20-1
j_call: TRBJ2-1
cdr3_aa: CSARRQEAIGEQFF
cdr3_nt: TGCAGTGCTAGAAGACAGGAAGCGATCGGTGAGCAGTTCTTC

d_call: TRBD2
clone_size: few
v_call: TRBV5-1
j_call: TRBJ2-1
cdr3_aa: CASSLASGRAYNEQFF
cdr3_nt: TGCGCCAGCAGCTTGGCCTCGGGGAGGGCCTACAATGAGCAGTTCTTC

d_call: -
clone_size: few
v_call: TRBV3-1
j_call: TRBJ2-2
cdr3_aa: CASSQALLGELFF
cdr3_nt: TGTGCCAGCAGCCAAGCCCTTCTTGGGGAGCTGTTTTTT

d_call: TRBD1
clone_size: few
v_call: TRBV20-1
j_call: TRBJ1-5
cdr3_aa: CSAADRARNQPQHF
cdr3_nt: TGCAGTGCAGCCGACAGGGCCCGCAATCAGCCCCAGCATTTT

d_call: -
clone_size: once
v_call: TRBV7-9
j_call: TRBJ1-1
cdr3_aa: CASSFTGPEAFF
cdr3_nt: TGTGCCAGCAGCTTCACAGGGCCTGAAGCTTTCTTT

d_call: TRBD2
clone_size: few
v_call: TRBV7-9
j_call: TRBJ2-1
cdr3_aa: CASSSSQASGYNEQFF
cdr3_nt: TGTGCCAGCAGCTCCAGTCAGGCTAGCGGCTACAATGAGCAGTTCTTC

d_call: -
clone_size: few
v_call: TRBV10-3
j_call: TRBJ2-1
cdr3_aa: CAISDPDGGGPDNEQFF
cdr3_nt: TGTGCCATCAGTGATCCAGATGGGGGGGGCCCAGACAATGAGCAGTTCTTC

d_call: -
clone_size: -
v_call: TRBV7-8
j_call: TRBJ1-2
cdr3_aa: CASSPTGGGPYGYTF
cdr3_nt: TGTGCCAGCAGCCCCACTGGGGGGGGGCCCTATGGCTACACCTTC